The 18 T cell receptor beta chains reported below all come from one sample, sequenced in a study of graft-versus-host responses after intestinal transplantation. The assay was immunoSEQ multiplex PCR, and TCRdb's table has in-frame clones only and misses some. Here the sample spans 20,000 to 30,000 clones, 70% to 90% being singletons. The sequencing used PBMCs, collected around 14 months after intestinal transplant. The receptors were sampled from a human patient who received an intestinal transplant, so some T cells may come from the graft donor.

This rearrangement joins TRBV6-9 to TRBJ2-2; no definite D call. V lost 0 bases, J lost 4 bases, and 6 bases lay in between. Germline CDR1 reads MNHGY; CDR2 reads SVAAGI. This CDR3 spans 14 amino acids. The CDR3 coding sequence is TGTGCCAGCAGTTATTCTGCTAGCACCGGGGAGCTGTTTTTT. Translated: CASSYSASTGELFF.

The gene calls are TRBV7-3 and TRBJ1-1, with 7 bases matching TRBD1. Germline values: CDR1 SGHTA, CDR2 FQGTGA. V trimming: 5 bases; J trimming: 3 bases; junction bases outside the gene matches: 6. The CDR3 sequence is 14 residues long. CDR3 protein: CASSEDRRDTEAFF. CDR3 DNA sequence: TGTGCCAGCAGCGAGGACAGGAGGGACACTGAAGCTTTCTTT.

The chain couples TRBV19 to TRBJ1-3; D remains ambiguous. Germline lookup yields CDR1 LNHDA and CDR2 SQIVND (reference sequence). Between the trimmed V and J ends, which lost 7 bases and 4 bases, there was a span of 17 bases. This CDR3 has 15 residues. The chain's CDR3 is CASTIGRGLGNTIYF. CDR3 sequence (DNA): TGTGCCAGTACCATAGGGAGAGGCCTCGGAAACACCATATATTTT.

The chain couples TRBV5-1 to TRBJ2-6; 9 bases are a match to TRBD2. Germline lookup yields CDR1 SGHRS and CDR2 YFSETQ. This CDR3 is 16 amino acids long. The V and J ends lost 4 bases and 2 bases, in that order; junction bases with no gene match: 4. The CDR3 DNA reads TGCGCCAGCAGCACCCGCGGGGGGGCTGGGGCCAACGTCCTGACTTTC. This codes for CASSTRGGAGANVLTF.

CDR3 sequence: CASRREGRGYTF. The CDR3, as DNA: TGTGCCAGCAGAAGGGAGGGGAGGGGCTACACCTTC. The chain employs TRBV28 and TRBJ1-2, with D possibly matching TRBD1 (5 bases). This CDR3 has 12 residues. The V and J ends lost 6 bases and 8 bases respectively, with 13 bases between them. From germline, CDR1 is MDHEN and CDR2 SYDVKM.

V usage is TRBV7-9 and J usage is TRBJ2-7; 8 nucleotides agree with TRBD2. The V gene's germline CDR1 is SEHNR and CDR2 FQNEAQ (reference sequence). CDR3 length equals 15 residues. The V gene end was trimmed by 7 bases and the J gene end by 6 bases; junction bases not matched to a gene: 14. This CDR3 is CASNGEGLEVREQYF. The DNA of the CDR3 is TGTGCCAGCAACGGAGAGGGACTAGAGGTACGCGAGCAGTACTTC.

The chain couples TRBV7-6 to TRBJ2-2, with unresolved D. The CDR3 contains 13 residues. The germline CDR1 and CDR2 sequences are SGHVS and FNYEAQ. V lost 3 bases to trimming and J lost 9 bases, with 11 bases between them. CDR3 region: CASSLRAARELFF. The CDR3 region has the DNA TGTGCCAGCAGCTTGCGTGCTGCCAGGGAGCTGTTTTTT.

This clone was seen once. The CDR3 is CASRGQGANSGYTF. The CDR3 bases are TGTGCCAGCAGGGGACAGGGGGCTAATTCCGGCTACACCTTC. The chain combines TRBV2 with TRBJ1-2; 12 positions agree with TRBD1. The V segment lost 6 bases and the J segment 8 bases; nucleotides outside the gene matches: 7. The CDR3 runs 14 residues. The germline V gene has CDR1 SNHLY and CDR2 FYNNEI.

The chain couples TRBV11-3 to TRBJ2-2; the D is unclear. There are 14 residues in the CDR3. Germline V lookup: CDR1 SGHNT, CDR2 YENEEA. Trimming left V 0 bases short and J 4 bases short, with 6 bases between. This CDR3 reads CASSLDGPTGELFF. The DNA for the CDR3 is TGTGCCAGCAGCTTAGATGGTCCCACCGGGGAGCTGTTTTTT.

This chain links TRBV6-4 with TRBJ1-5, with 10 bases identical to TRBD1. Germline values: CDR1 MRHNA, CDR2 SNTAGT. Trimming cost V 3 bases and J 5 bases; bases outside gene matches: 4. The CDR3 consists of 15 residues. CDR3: CASSEFGTGDQPQHF. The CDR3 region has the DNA TGTGCCAGCAGTGAGTTCGGGACAGGGGATCAGCCCCAGCATTTT.

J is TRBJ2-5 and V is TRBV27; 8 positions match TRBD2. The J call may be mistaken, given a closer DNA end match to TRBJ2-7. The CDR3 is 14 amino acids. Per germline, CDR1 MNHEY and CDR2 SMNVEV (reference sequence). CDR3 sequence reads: CASSLSGSSYEQYF. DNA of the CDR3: TGTGCCAGCAGTTTGAGCGGGAGCTCCTACGAGCAGTACTTC.

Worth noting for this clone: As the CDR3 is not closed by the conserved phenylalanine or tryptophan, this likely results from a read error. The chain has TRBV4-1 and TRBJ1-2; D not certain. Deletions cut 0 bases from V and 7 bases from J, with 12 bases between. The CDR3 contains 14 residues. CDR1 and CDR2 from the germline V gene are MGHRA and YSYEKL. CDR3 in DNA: TGCGCCAGCAGCCAAGAATCGGGGTCTGGTGGCTACACCCTC. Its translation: CASSQESGSGGYTL.

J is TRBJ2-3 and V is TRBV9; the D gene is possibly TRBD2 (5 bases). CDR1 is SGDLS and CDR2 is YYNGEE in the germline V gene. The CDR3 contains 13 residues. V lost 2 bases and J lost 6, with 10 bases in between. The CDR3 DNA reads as TGTGCCAGCAGCGTCATTCAGCGGGATACGCAGTATTTT. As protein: CASSVIQRDTQYF. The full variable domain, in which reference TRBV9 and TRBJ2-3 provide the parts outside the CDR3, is DSGVTQTPKHLITATGQRVTLRCSPRSGDLSVYWYQQSLDQGLQFLIQYYNGEERAKGNILERFSAQQFPDLHSELNLSSLELGDSALYFCASSVIQRDTQYFGPGTRLTVL.

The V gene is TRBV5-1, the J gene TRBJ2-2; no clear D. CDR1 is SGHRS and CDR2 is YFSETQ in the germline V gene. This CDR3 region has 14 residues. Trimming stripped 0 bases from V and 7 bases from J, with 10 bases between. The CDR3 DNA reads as TGCGCCAGCAGCTTGGCGAGTTTGATCGGGGAGCTGTTTTTT. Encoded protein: CASSLASLIGELFF.

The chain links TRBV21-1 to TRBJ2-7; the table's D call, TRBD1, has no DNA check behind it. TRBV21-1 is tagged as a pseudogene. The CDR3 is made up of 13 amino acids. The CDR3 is CASRKDIAYEQYF. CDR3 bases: TGTGCCAGCCGAAAGGACATTGCCTACGAGCAGTACTTC.

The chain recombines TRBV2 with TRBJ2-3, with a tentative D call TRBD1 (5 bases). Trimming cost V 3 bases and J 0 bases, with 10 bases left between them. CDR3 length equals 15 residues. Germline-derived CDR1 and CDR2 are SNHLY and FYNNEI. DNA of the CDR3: TGTGCCAGCAGTGATAGGACATCTAGCACAGATACGCAGTATTTT. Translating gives CASSDRTSSTDTQYF. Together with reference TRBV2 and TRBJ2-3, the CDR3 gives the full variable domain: EPEVTQTPSHQVTQMGQEVILRCVPISNHLYFYWYRQILGQKVEFLVSFYNNEISEKSEIFDDQFSVERPDGSNFTLKIRSTKLEDSAMYFCASSDRTSSTDTQYFGPGTRLTVL.

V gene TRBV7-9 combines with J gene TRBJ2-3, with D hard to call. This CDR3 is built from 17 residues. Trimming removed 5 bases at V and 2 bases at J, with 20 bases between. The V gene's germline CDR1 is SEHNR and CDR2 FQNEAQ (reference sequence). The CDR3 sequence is CASSGTDLELDTDTQYF. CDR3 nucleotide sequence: TGTGCCAGCAGCGGAACCGATCTGGAACTCGACACAGATACGCAGTATTTT.

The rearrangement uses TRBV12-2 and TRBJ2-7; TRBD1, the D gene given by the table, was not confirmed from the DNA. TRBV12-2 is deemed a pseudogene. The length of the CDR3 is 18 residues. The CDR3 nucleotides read TGTGCAAGTCGCGTGAGGGACAGGGGATTGGGGGATTCCTACGAGCAGTACTTC. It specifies CASRVRDRGLGDSYEQYF.